Listed below are T cell receptor beta chains from one sample, sequenced in a study of PD-1 blockade in classical Hodgkin lymphoma. Assay: immunoSEQ multiplex PCR; the TCRdb copy retains only in-frame clones and omits some. The table includes approximately 61,000 clones, approximately 92% detected once. The material sequenced was peripheral blood mononuclear cells (PBMCs), taken at baseline. All receptors come from a human donor with classical Hodgkin lymphoma. Each CDR3 is given with its conserved first and last residue. D genes are given only for firm matches. Rows may omit the clone size; those that give it use once, few, many or a size class.

NA	TRBJ1-1	TRBV13	NA	TGTGCCAGCAGCTTGGGGCTTCCGAACACTGAAGCTTTCTTT	CASSLGLPNTEAFF
once	TRBJ1-6	TRBV5-1	NA	TGCGCCAGCAGCTTCTTGGGGGTTTCGATGTCTAATTCACCCCTCCACTTT	CASSFLGVSMSNSPLHF
NA	TRBJ2-3	TRBV11-2	NA	TGTGCCAGCAGCCGAGACCGGAGCTTTAGCACAGATACGCAGTATTTT	CASSRDRSFSTDTQYF
NA	TRBJ1-1	TRBV7-9	NA	TGTGCCAGCAGCCCTAACAGGAACATTGAAGCTTTCTTT	CASSPNRNIEAFF
NA	TRBJ2-5	TRBV4-1	NA	TGCGCCAGCAGCCGACAAACACTCCAAGAGACCCAGTACTTC	CASSRQTLQETQYF
NA	TRBJ2-6	TRBV11-2	TRBD2	TGTGCCAGCCGGGAGGCTGGGGCCAACGTCCTGACTTTC	CASREAGANVLTF
NA	TRBJ1-3	TRBV19	NA	TGTGCCAGTAGTATCAACAAGCTCTCTGGAAACACCATATATTTT	CASSINKLSGNTIYF
NA	TRBJ1-2	TRBV25-1	TRBD1	TGTGCCAGCAAACCTTCGGACAGGCAGGTCGGCTATGGCTACACCTTC	CASKPSDRQVGYGYTF
NA	TRBJ2-5	TRBV30	TRBD2	TGTGCCTGGAGTGCGCCGGGACTAGCGAAGACCCAGTACTTC	CAWSAPGLAKTQYF
NA	TRBJ1-6	TRBV27	NA	TGTGCCAGCAGCGCAGGAGCCCTCGGTTCACCCCTCCACTTT	CASSAGALGSPLHF
NA	TRBJ1-5	TRBV2	NA	TGTGCCAGCAGTGAATTTATTACGGACAATCAGCCCCAGCATTTT	CASSEFITDNQPQHF
NA	TRBJ2-7	TRBV27	TRBD2	TGTGCCAGCAGCCCCGTGGGTAGCGGGGGCTACGAGCAGTACTTC	CASSPVGSGGYEQYF
NA	TRBJ1-6	TRBV2	NA	TGTGCCAGCAGTGAATCAGGGCGTAATTCACCCCTCCACTTT	CASSESGRNSPLHF
NA	TRBJ2-3	TRBV7-9	NA	TGTGCCAGCTGGGAGGGGGGAAGCCCCACAGATACGCAGTATTTT	CASWEGGSPTDTQYF
NA	TRBJ1-1	TRBV6-1	NA	TGTGCCAGCAGTGCACAGGGGAACACTGAAGCTTTCTTT	CASSAQGNTEAFF
NA	TRBJ2-4	TRBV7-9	NA	TGTGCCAGCAGCTTAGACGGGTTAGCCAAAAACATTCAGTACTTC	CASSLDGLAKNIQYF
NA	TRBJ2-1	TRBV7-8	NA	TGTGCCAGCAGCTTAAGTAATCCTATCAGCTCCTACAATGAGCAGTTCTTC	CASSLSNPISSYNEQFF
NA	TRBJ1-3	TRBV7-9	NA	TGTGCCAGCAGCTTAGCGCCCGGAAACACCATATATTTT	CASSLAPGNTIYF
NA	TRBJ2-7	TRBV2	NA	TGTGCCAGCAGTGCGCGGAACAGGGCCTACGAGCAGTACTTC	CASSARNRAYEQYF
NA	TRBJ1-4	TRBV11-1	NA	TGTGCCAGCAGCTCAAGCTTAGGAACTAATGAAAAACTGTTTTTT	CASSSSLGTNEKLFF
NA	TRBJ1-5	TRBV6-5	NA	TGTGCCAGCACGTGGGGCGCGCAGCCCCAGCATTTT	CASTWGAQPQHF
NA	TRBJ1-2	TRBV5-4	TRBD1	TGTGCCAGCAGCTTGGAAACAGGGGATGGCTACACCTTC	CASSLETGDGYTF
NA	TRBJ2-7	TRBV7-2	NA	TGTGCCAGCAGCCGAGACTGGCTCTACGAGCAGTACTTC	CASSRDWLYEQYF
NA	TRBJ2-7	TRBV7-9	TRBD1	TGTGCCAGCAGCTTAGTTGACAGGGGTCGATACGAGCAGTACTTC	CASSLVDRGRYEQYF
NA	TRBJ1-2	TRBV7-8	NA	TGTGCCAGCAGCTTAGGACAGGTTTCGACTGGCTACACCTTC	CASSLGQVSTGYTF
NA	TRBJ2-1	TRBV5-4	NA	TGTGCCAGCAGCCCCCGGGACAACCCCTACAATGAGCAGTTCTTC	CASSPRDNPYNEQFF
NA	TRBJ1-3	TRBV6-5	NA	TGTGCCAGCAGTTACTACGGGGGCGACACCATATATTTT	CASSYYGGDTIYF
NA	TRBJ2-1	TRBV27	NA	TGTGCCAGCAGAGTATACAATGAGCAGTTCTTC	CASRVYNEQFF
NA	TRBJ1-2	TRBV7-8	NA	TGTGCCAGCAGGAGACGAGGGGGTGACTATGGCTACACCTTC	CASRRRGGDYGYTF
NA	TRBJ1-3	TRBV23-1	NA	TGCGCCAGCAGCCCCGACGGAACTGGAAACACCATATATTTT	CASSPDGTGNTIYF
NA	TRBJ1-6	TRBV15	NA	TGTGCCACCAGGGGGGAAGAGTCACCCCTCCACTTT	CATRGEESPLHF
NA	TRBJ1-1	TRBV9	NA	TGTGCCAGCAGCGTAGGTAGGGCAGGGCACACTGAAGCTTTCTTT	CASSVGRAGHTEAFF
NA	TRBJ1-2	TRBV7-8	NA	TGTGCCAGCAGCTTGCCCCGGGACGGACCTAACTATGGCTACACCTTC	CASSLPRDGPNYGYTF
NA	TRBJ1-2	TRBV27	NA	TGTGCCAGCAGTCTCTATACCGGGACCTATGGCTACACCTTC	CASSLYTGTYGYTF